The entry that follows covers one TCR beta chain sequence. In its sample, this clonotype was seen many times. Its recognized antigen is unknown. There are no base qualities to consult, and no much larger clone falls within one base. The germline V gene yields SGHRS for CDR1 and YFSETQ for CDR2. V and J are truncated by 3 bases and 6 bases respectively, leaving an intervening sequence of 13 bases. The CDR3, from cysteine to phenylalanine, totals 14 residues. This entry keeps only the CDR3 DNA: 42 bases, framed from base 1. The TCR beta CDR3 regions were amplified from the RNA transcripts. The TCR CDR3 was subjected to a first round of RT-PCR using the HTBI primer set and the Qiagen OneStep RT-PCR kit. A second multiplex PCR round built the libraries, followed by size selection and purification. Sequencing of the libraries was done on an Illumina HiSeq2000 using paired-end 100 bp reads. The original methods were these. SOAPnuke was used to process the raw data, removing reads that contained adapters or uncalled bases, had a mean Phred below 15, or lacked an exact match to the constant primer or identifier. COPE v1.2.5 was used to merge high-quality paired reads, and clonotypes were defined as unique nucleotide sequences. MiTCR v1.1 was used to align the clonotypes against IMGT TRBV, TRBD and TRBJ reference segments. Analysis was restricted to V-J combinations with a frequency above 0.0001, which covered roughly 99% of repertoires. The TCS score was defined as the ratio of F50 (clonal expansion) to E x V (chaos), calculated using BLOSUM62-based TCRdist between CDR3 peptides within each V-J. Welch's t-statistics and random forest reduced several hundred V-J features to 13, which were used in a naive Bayes classifier (R e1071). TCRdb reprocessing: public reads trimmed at Q25 with fastp, clones called with MiXCR, in-frame beta chains kept. For every CDR3 protein sequence, its rows merge into one entry that carries the most common genes and DNA. None of the V and J calls come from the authors' own analysis; TCRdb made them. Across this sample there are some 300,000 distinct CDR3 sequences, with roughly 19% seen only once. The ten largest clones add up to less than 40% of the sample.

The data belong to a study of T cells in Graves' hyperthyroidism and ophthalmopathy (dated by TCRdb to between 2018 and 2021). As for the study more broadly: Peripheral blood was collected at initial diagnosis, before any treatment. TCR V-J signatures able to tell the groups apart were searched for in a discovery cohort of approximately 95 patients, of whom fewer than 45 had Graves' ophthalmopathy and 57 had stable Graves' hyperthyroidism. Prospective prediction of ophthalmopathy was tested in an independent validation cohort of approximately 19 hyperthyroidism patients and 17 patients who later progressed to ophthalmopathy. The 100 or so discovery patients were randomly split 7:3 into training and test sets. In addition, the study compared T-cell repertoires in thyroid tissue and in blood from about 6 Graves' hyperthyroidism patients. After sampling, hyperthyroidism patients received methimazole starting at 30 mg daily, and ophthalmopathy patients received high-dose intravenous methylprednisolone. According to the paper, TCR Vbeta CDR3 sequencing was carried out on some 130 peripheral blood samples, which came from 40 to 45 ophthalmopathy, about 75 hyperthyroidism and around 17 progressor patients.

The research as a whole found: In validation, the model predicted progression to ophthalmopathy a median of about 5.9 months before onset, with about 64% sensitivity and about 75% specificity. In cross-validation, a model built on a 13 V-J signature told ophthalmopathy apart from stable hyperthyroidism with under 90% sensitivity and around 81% specificity, and in testing the same model reached 80%/75%. Most expanded thyroid clonotypes (frequency above 0.001) were also found in blood, which suggests that blood repertoires may mirror thyroid immune responses. No statistical method was used to set the sample size in advance, and investigators knew the group allocation.

Ophthalmopathy patients had moderately to severely active disease, with a Clinical Activity Score of 3 or more, a NOSPECS grade of 4 or more, and a disease duration of less than 3 months. The study excluded patients with uncontrolled infections, other autoimmune diseases, pregnancy or lactation. Diagnoses relied on clinical symptoms, serum thyroxine and TRAb, thyroid ultrasound and orbital computed tomography. PBMCs were isolated from about 10 ml of fresh peripheral blood by Ficoll-Paque density gradient centrifugation. Total RNA was extracted using Trizol reagent, and RNA quality was assessed on an Agilent 2100 Bioanalyzer.

The TCR sequence derives from a man in his fifties or sixties with Graves' ophthalmopathy. This chain is built from TRBV5-1 and TRBJ2-1, with the D gene possibly TRBD1 or TRBD2, each one fitting 5 bases. Sequencing was carried out using blood. The nucleotide sequence is given as TGCGCCAGCAGCTCGGGACCAGGTCTCAATGAGCAGTTCTTC. This sequence encodes CASSSGPGLNEQFF.